Below are 22 T cell receptor beta chains sequenced from a single sample in a study of T-cell reconstitution after alpha-beta-depleted transplantation in children. Unique molecular identifiers featured in how the TCRbeta library was prepared. Using its own MiXCR run on the PCR reads, TCRdb lists one record per CDR3 protein. The sample lists 450,000 to 600,000 distinct CDR3 sequences; approximately 20% were seen once. Sequenced here: PBMCs from the stem cell graft donor, sampled from the stem cell graft. The receptors derive from a human donor who donated a stem cell graft to a child with acute lymphoblastic leukemia.

The chain uses TRBV10-3 and TRBJ2-2, with D possibly matching TRBD2 (6 bases). Germline values: CDR1 ENHRY, CDR2 SYGVKD. V was clipped by 9 bases and J by 0 bases, with 11 bases between them. The CDR3 totals 14 residues. The CDR3, as DNA: TGTGCCATACGTAGCGGCCCGAACACCGGGGAGCTGTTTTTT. Translated: CAIRSGPNTGELFF.

This clonotype was picked up a small number of times. The chain links TRBV5-8 to TRBJ1-1, with D unclear. The CDR3 sequence is 13 residues long. Germline V CDR1 and CDR2: SGHTS, YDEGEE. The germline V and J ends were trimmed by 2 bases and 4 bases, with 9 bases remaining between them. In DNA form, the CDR3 reads TGTGCCAGCAGCTTTTACGGTTTCACTGAAGCTTTCTTT. This codes for CASSFYGFTEAFF.

This chain links TRBV29-1 with TRBJ2-1, with unresolved D. This CDR3 spans 13 amino acids. V lost 4 bases and J lost 2, with 9 bases in between. The germline CDR1 and CDR2 sequences are SQVTM and ANQGSEA. This CDR3 is CSVGPRTYNEQFF. CDR3 in DNA: TGCAGCGTTGGACCTAGGACCTACAATGAGCAGTTCTTC.

This clonotype was picked up a small number of times. CDR3 coding DNA: TGTGCCAGCAGCCAAGATCCCCTACTCCCGGGGTTCATGAACACTGAAGCTTTCTTT. Its translation: CASSQDPLLPGFMNTEAFF. This chain uses TRBV3-1 with TRBJ1-1; D is undetermined. Germline V gives CDR1 LGHDT, CDR2 YNNKEL (reference sequence). V lost 0 bases to trimming and J lost 0 bases, with 20 bases between them. CDR3 length: 19 amino acids.

This clonotype was picked up a small number of times. The chain employs TRBV4-2 and TRBJ2-7; 10 bases agree with TRBD2. Germline loops: CDR1 LGHNA, CDR2 YNFKEQ. This CDR3 has 17 residues. Trimming cost V 1 base and J 4 bases; bases outside gene matches: 10. DNA for the CDR3: TGTGCCAGCAGCCAAGTGTCCGTAACTAGCGGGAATTACGAGCAGTACTTC. Protein: CASSQVSVTSGNYEQYF.

This clonotype has a count of ten or more. The chain recombines TRBV7-3 with TRBJ2-2, with unresolved D. Trimming left V 4 bases short and J 3 bases short, with 15 bases between. Germline CDR1 reads SGHTA; CDR2 reads FQGTGA. The CDR3 runs to 16 residues. The CDR3 here is CASSSYLGIDTGELFF. The CDR3 nucleotides are TGTGCCAGCAGCTCCTACTTAGGTATTGACACCGGGGAGCTGTTTTTT.

The chain links TRBV27 to TRBJ2-5, with D possibly being TRBD2 (5 bases). CDR3 length: 14 amino acids. Trimming pared 6 bases from V and 0 bases from J, leaving 11 bases between. Per germline, CDR1 MNHEY and CDR2 SMNVEV (reference sequence). Here the CDR3 reads CASRREMYQETQYF. The CDR3 region has the DNA TGTGCCAGCAGACGGGAAATGTACCAAGAGACCCAGTACTTC.

This clonotype was picked up a small number of times. The V and J genes are TRBV7-2 and TRBJ1-1, with D perhaps TRBD1 (5 bases). Per the germline V gene, CDR1 is SGHTA and CDR2 is FQGNSA. The V gene lost 5 bases and the J gene lost 3 bases, with 19 bases spanning the gap. The CDR3 has 16 residues. CDR3 loop: CASSLRVGRSYTEAFF. The CDR3 DNA sequence: TGTGCCAGCAGCCTCAGGGTAGGCAGGTCGTACACTGAAGCTTTCTTT.

This clonotype was detected a few times. J is TRBJ1-5 and V is TRBV5-1; 7 bases agree with TRBD1. Germline values: CDR1 SGHRS, CDR2 YFSETQ. The length of the CDR3 is 15 residues. Trimming cost V 5 bases and J 3 bases; bases outside gene matches: 8. CDR3 residues: CASRPGTATNQPQHF. CDR3 nucleotide sequence: TGCGCCAGCAGACCAGGGACAGCTACCAATCAGCCCCAGCATTTT.

J is TRBJ1-5 and V is TRBV4-1, with D possibly matching TRBD1 (6 bases). Germline V gene lookup returns CDR1 MGHRA and CDR2 YSYEKL. Deletions cut 2 bases from V and 4 bases from J, with 12 bases between. The CDR3 totals 15 residues. CDR3 loop: CASSQRGGGNQPQHF. The CDR3 DNA sequence: TGCGCCAGCAGCCAAAGAGGGGGGGGGAATCAGCCCCAGCATTTT.

This clonotype was detected many times. This chain links TRBV27 with TRBJ2-1, with unresolved D. Per germline, CDR1 MNHEY and CDR2 SMNVEV (reference sequence). The CDR3 loop spans 12 amino acids. Trimming removed 3 bases at V and 2 bases at J, with 2 bases between. CDR3 sequence: CASSFAYNEQFF. As DNA, the CDR3 is TGTGCCAGCAGTTTCGCCTACAATGAGCAGTTCTTC.

This clonotype was found a few times. This rearrangement joins TRBV6-4 to TRBJ2-1; D gene uncertain. Germline CDR1 reads MRHNA; CDR2 reads SNTAGT. This CDR3 has 14 residues. V was shortened by 6 bases and J by 4 bases, with 13 bases between the two germline ends. CDR3 sequence reads: CASSGHSSYNEQFF. Written as DNA, the CDR3 is TGTGCCAGCAGCGGCCACTCTTCTTACAATGAGCAGTTCTTC.

The table lists this clonotype with a few counts. V gene TRBV19 combines with J gene TRBJ2-1; tentatively, D is TRBD1 or TRBD2 (5 bases each). Trimming took 8 bases from V and 5 from J, leaving 13 bases between them. This CDR3 has 13 amino acids. Germline V gene sequence: CDR1 LNHDA, CDR2 SQIVND (reference sequence). The CDR3 loop is CASEGRKNNEQFF. The CDR3 bases are TGTGCCAGTGAGGGACGAAAAAACAATGAGCAGTTCTTC.

The gene calls are TRBV29-1 and TRBJ2-1; 10 nucleotides align to TRBD2. Germline CDR1 SQVTM, CDR2 ANQGSEA. The CDR3 totals 13 residues. After removal of 6 bases from V and 6 bases from J, the junction contained 5 bases not matched to a gene. The CDR3 spells CSVGLAELNEQFF. The CDR3 bases are TGCAGCGTCGGACTAGCGGAACTCAATGAGCAGTTCTTC.

The chain combines TRBV15 with TRBJ1-1; possible D gene TRBD1, 5 bases. V lost 4 bases, J lost 7 bases, and 16 bases lay in between. Germline V gene sequence: CDR1 LNHNV, CDR2 YYDKDF (reference sequence). This CDR3 is built from 14 residues. The CDR3 DNA follows: TGTGCCACCAGCATCGGGGCCCTGAGCATTGAAGCTTTCTTT. Translated: CATSIGALSIEAFF.

V is TRBV9 and J is TRBJ1-1, with D possibly matching TRBD1 (5 bases). Per germline, CDR1 SGDLS and CDR2 YYNGEE. The CDR3 has 15 residues. Trimming took 0 bases from V and 3 from J, leaving 12 bases between them. The CDR3 nucleotides read TGTGCCAGCAGCGTAGGCCCGGGGCCCGACACTGAAGCTTTCTTT. Its protein is CASSVGPGPDTEAFF.

The chain has TRBV5-1 and TRBJ1-1; 9 bases match TRBD1. V shed 5 bases and J 4 bases; nucleotides not matched to a gene: 6. The CDR3 runs 14 residues. Per the germline V gene, CDR1 is SGHRS and CDR2 is YFSETQ. CDR3 in DNA: TGCGCCAGCAGTAGGGGGGGACAGGGCACTGAAGCTTTCTTT. Translating gives CASSRGGQGTEAFF.

The V call is TRBV18, the J call TRBJ1-5; D gene unclear. Germline V gene data show CDR1 as KGHSH and CDR2 as LQKENI. V was clipped by 2 bases and J by 0 bases, with 14 bases between them. The CDR3 has 17 amino acids. The CDR3 here is CASSPSPGFYSNQPQHF. The DNA of the CDR3 is TGTGCCAGCTCACCAAGTCCGGGGTTCTATAGCAATCAGCCCCAGCATTTT. The full variable domain, completed using reference TRBV18 and TRBJ1-5, is NAGVMQNPRHLVRRRGQEARLRCSPMKGHSHVYWYRQLPEEGLKFMVYLQKENIIDESGMPKERFSAEFPKEGPSILRIQQVVRGDSAAYFCASSPSPGFYSNQPQHFGDGTRLSIL.

This chain links TRBV20-1 with TRBJ2-7, with TRBD2 as a possible D gene (6 bases). Germline V gene lookup returns CDR1 DFQATT and CDR2 SNEGSKA (reference sequence). This CDR3 comprises 14 residues. Trimming removed 0 bases from V and 4 bases from J, with 13 bases in between. CDR3 protein: CSARDFAGTYEQYF. Here the CDR3 DNA reads TGCAGTGCTAGAGATTTTGCGGGAACATACGAGCAGTACTTC.

This clonotype was seen more than once but under ten times. V and J are TRBV27 and TRBJ2-4; D gene uncertain. In germline, CDR1 is MNHEY, CDR2 SMNVEV (reference sequence). The CDR3 has 16 amino acids. V lost 6 bases and J lost 1, with 16 bases in between. CDR3 DNA sequence: TGTGCCAGCAGACTTATCCGGGCCGACGCCAAAAACATTCAGTACTTC. Amino acid sequence: CASRLIRADAKNIQYF.

The V and J genes are TRBV20-1 and TRBJ1-2; D not certain. This CDR3 contains 11 residues. Germline V gene data show CDR1 as DFQATT and CDR2 as SNEGSKA (reference sequence). The CDR3 sequence: CSPPPRYGYTF. The CDR3 DNA is TGCAGCCCCCCACCACGCTATGGCTACACCTTC.

The genes are TRBV6-1 and TRBJ1-5, with D unresolved. Germline V gene lookup returns CDR1 MNHNS and CDR2 SASEGT. V lost 1 base and J 6 bases, leaving 10 bases between the germline ends. The CDR3 loop spans 14 amino acids. The CDR3: CASSEVTTRQPQHF. CDR3 sequence (DNA): TGTGCCAGCAGTGAAGTGACAACTCGTCAGCCCCAGCATTTT.